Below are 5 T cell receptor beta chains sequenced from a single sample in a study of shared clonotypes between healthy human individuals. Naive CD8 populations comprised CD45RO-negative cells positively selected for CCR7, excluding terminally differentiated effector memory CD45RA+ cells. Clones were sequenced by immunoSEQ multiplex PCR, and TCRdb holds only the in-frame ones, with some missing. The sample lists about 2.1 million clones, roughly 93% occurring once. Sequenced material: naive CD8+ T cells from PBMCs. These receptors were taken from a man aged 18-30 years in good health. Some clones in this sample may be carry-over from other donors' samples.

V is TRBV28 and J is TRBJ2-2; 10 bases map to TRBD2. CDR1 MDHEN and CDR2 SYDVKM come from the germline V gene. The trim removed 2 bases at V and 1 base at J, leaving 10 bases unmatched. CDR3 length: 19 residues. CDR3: CASSLRLGVAGGNTGELFF. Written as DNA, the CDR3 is TGTGCCAGCAGTTTACGACTTGGGGTAGCGGGAGGGAACACCGGGGAGCTGTTTTTT. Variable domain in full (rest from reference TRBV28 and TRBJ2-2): DVKVTQSSRYLVKRTGEKVFLECVQDMDHENMFWYRQDPGLGLRLIYFSYDVKMKEKGDIPEGYSVSREKKERFSLILESASTNQTSMYLCASSLRLGVAGGNTGELFFGEGSRLTVL.

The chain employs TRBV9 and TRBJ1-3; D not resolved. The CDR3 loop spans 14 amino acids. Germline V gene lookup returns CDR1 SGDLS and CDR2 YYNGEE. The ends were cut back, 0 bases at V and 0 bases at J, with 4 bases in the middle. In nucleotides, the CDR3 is TGTGCCAGCAGCGTAGGGCCCTCTGGAAACACCATATATTTT. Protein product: CASSVGPSGNTIYF.

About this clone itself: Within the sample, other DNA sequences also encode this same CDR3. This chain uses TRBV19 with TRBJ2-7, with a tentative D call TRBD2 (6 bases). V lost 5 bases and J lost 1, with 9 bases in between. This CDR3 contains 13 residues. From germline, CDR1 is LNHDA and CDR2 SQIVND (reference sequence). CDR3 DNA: TGTGCCAGTAGTTCAGGGAGGTCCTACGAGCAGTACTTC. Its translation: CASSSGRSYEQYF.

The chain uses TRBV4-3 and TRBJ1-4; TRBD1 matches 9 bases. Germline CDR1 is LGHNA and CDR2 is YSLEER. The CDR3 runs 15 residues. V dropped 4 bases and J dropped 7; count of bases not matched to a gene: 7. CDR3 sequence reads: CASSRLTGGSEKLFF. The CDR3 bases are TGCGCCAGCAGCCGCCTCACAGGGGGCAGTGAAAAACTGTTTTTT.

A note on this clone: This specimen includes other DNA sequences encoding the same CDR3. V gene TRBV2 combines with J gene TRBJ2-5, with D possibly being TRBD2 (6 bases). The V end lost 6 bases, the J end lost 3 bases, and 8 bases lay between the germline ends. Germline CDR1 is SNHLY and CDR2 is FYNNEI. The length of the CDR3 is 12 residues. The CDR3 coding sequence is TGTGCCAGCAGGACGGGAGAAGAGACCCAGTACTTC. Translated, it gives CASRTGEETQYF.